This entry features one TCR beta chain sequence. Antigen unknown. The sample is drawn from a study of radiotherapy plus CTLA-4 blockade in lung cancer. Whole-study context: Approximately 18% of patients responded objectively, and 31% achieved disease control. Broader study findings: According to reports, early shifts in blood T cell clones, alongside interferon-beta, forecast response most accurately.

This table comes from immunoSEQ multiplex PCR, and its TCRdb copy is limited to in-frame clones, with some not included. The repertoire holds more than 90,000 clones, about four fifths seen once, with roughly 23% in the top ten. This CDR3 is 15 amino acids long. V was shortened by 2 bases and J by 2 bases, with 12 bases between the two germline ends. The germline CDR1 and CDR2 sequences are MNHEY and SVGAGI. Source: peripheral blood, taken from a patient treated with radiotherapy plus ipilimumab. This rearrangement joins TRBV6-5 to TRBJ1-2; tentatively, D is TRBD1 (5 bases). This TCR was sampled from a human donor with non-small cell lung cancer that progressed on radiotherapy plus ipilimumab. The CDR3 region is CASSYGGDLNYGYTF. The CDR3 nucleotides are TGTGCCAGCAGTTACGGGGGGGACTTAAACTATGGCTACACCTTC.